A selection of T cell receptor beta chains follows, all from one sample in a study of cytomegalovirus exposure and HLA in healthy donors. Assay: immunoSEQ multiplex PCR; the TCRdb copy retains only in-frame clones and omits some. Here the sample spans roughly 170,000 clones, 80% to 85% being singletons. The sequenced material came from PBMCs. These TCRs come from a woman aged 18-29 years in good health and CMV-seropositive. CDR3s include the opening cysteine and the closing phenylalanine or tryptophan. The D gene is left open where the match is weak. Clone size appears in some rows only: once, few, many, or a class for an expanded clone.

TRBV4-1	-	-	TRBJ1-2	TGCGCCAGCAGCCAAGAGATCGGGCGGGAAACACCCTATGGCTACACCTTC	CASSQEIGRETPYGYTF
TRBV5-4	TRBD1	-	TRBJ1-2	TGTGCCAGCAGCTTGGGGGACAGTGGGGGCTACACCTTC	CASSLGDSGGYTF
TRBV5-1	-	-	TRBJ2-5	TGCGCCAGCAATACGGTCCCTGGCGGCAAAGAGACCCAGTACTTC	CASNTVPGGKETQYF
TRBV6-1	-	-	TRBJ2-1	TGTGCCAGCAGCCTAGCGCCATACAATGAGCAGTTCTTC	CASSLAPYNEQFF
TRBV5-5	-	-	TRBJ1-2	TGTGCCAGCAGCTTTGACAGGATCAACTATGGCTACACCTTC	CASSFDRINYGYTF
TRBV18	TRBD1	few	TRBJ2-7	TGTGCCAGCTCACCCGGGACAGGGCCCTACGAGCAGTACTTC	CASSPGTGPYEQYF
TRBV5-1	TRBD2	-	TRBJ2-2	TGCGCCAGCAGTTCAGACCTCGGACTAGCGGGGGGAATGGGGGAGCTGTTTTTT	CASSSDLGLAGGMGELFF
TRBV7-2	-	-	TRBJ2-1	TGTGCCAGCAGCCCCCTTCCCTCGGGTTTCGCCTACAATGAGCAGTTCTTC	CASSPLPSGFAYNEQFF
TRBV11-2	-	-	TRBJ2-7	TGTGCCAGCAGCCTCGGGAAGTACGAGCAGTACTTC	CASSLGKYEQYF
TRBV7-8	TRBD2	-	TRBJ2-3	TGTGCCAGCAGCTTAGAAGCAAGCGGGGTCACGACAGATACGCAGTATTTT	CASSLEASGVTTDTQYF
TRBV4-2	TRBD2	-	TRBJ2-5	TGTGCCAGCAGCCAAGAGACTAGCGGGGAAGAGACCCAGTACTTC	CASSQETSGEETQYF
TRBV5-6	TRBD2	-	TRBJ2-7	TGTGCCAGCAGCTTGACGGGGCGGGGGAGTTCCTACGAGCAGTACTTC	CASSLTGRGSSYEQYF
TRBV19	-	-	TRBJ1-3	TGTGCCAGTAGTACGACTGAAGGAAACACCATATATTTT	CASSTTEGNTIYF
TRBV19	-	-	TRBJ1-2	TGTGCCACCAGACAGGCAAACTATGGCTACACCTTC	CATRQANYGYTF
TRBV14	-	-	TRBJ2-2	TGTGCCAGCAGCCAAGATGGTAGATACACCGGGGAGCTGTTTTTT	CASSQDGRYTGELFF
TRBV7-2	-	few	TRBJ2-1	TGTGCCGGTCGGATAAAGGGGATTACCTACAATGAGCAGTTCTTC	CAGRIKGITYNEQFF
TRBV13	-	-	TRBJ2-3	TGTGCCAGCAGAGAGGGGGGGTCCGTAGATACGCAGTATTTT	CASREGGSVDTQYF
TRBV7-2	TRBD1	-	TRBJ1-4	TGTGCCAGCAGCTTGGGGCCGGGGACAGGGGGAGAAAAACTGTTTTTT	CASSLGPGTGGEKLFF
TRBV9	TRBD2	-	TRBJ2-1	TGTGCCAGCAGCGCACGACTAGCGGGGGGGCTAAGGGAGCAGTTCTTC	CASSARLAGGLREQFF
TRBV10-3	TRBD1	-	TRBJ1-6	TGTGCCATCAGTGAGTCGGACAGGGGGGATTCACCCCTCCACTTT	CAISESDRGDSPLHF
TRBV12-2	-	-	TRBJ2-1	TGTGCAAGTCGCTTAGTGGGACTAGCGGGGGACGATGAGCAGTTCTTC	CASRLVGLAGDDEQFF
TRBV7-2	TRBD2	-	TRBJ2-5	TGTGCCAGCAGCTATCCCTCCAGCGGGGGAGAGACCCAGTACTTC	CASSYPSSGGETQYF
TRBV10-1	TRBD1	-	TRBJ2-7	TGCGCCAACGTAGGACAGGGGTCCCACGAGCAGTACTTC	CANVGQGSHEQYF
TRBV27	-	-	TRBJ2-2	TGTGCCAGCAATTCGGGGGGCATCGGGGAGCTGTTTTTT	CASNSGGIGELFF
TRBV5-4	TRBD2	once	TRBJ2-1	TGTGCCAGCAGCCCGGGGGGAGGAGTAGGTTACAATGAGCAGTTCTTC	CASSPGGGVGYNEQFF
TRBV5-4	-	few	TRBJ1-2	TGTGCCAGCAGCTCTACAGGTTCCTATGGCTACACCTTC	CASSSTGSYGYTF
TRBV19	TRBD1	-	TRBJ2-7	TGTGCCAGTAGTGTACCAGGGGGCGCCCCCTACGAGCAGTACTTC	CASSVPGGAPYEQYF
TRBV20-1	-	-	TRBJ1-1	TGCAGTGCTTCCCGGGGGACTGAAGCTTTCTTT	CSASRGTEAFF
TRBV7-8	TRBD1	-	TRBJ2-7	TGTGCCAGCAGCTTAGGGGACAGGGGCTACGAGCAGTACTTC	CASSLGDRGYEQYF
TRBV14	-	once	TRBJ1-6	TGTGCCAGCAGCCAACGGAGTCCCTCCTATAATTCACCCCTCCACTTT	CASSQRSPSYNSPLHF
TRBV6-1	-	-	TRBJ1-1	TGTGCCAGCAGTCCCCGCAGGGACACTGAAGCTTTCTTT	CASSPRRDTEAFF
TRBV5-4	TRBD1	-	TRBJ1-1	TGTGCCAGCAGCCCCGATACAGGGGTAACTGAAGCTTTCTTT	CASSPDTGVTEAFF
TRBV2	TRBD1	-	TRBJ1-1	TGTGCCAGCAGGTCCCGGGACAGGGGACTAAACACTGAAGCTTTCTTT	CASRSRDRGLNTEAFF
TRBV2	-	-	TRBJ1-1	TGTGCCAGCAGTACGGACAGGAACACTGAAGCTTTCTTT	CASSTDRNTEAFF
TRBV9	-	-	TRBJ2-5	TGTGCCAGCAGCGTTGGGGCCAGGGTGGGAGAGACCCAGTACTTC	CASSVGARVGETQYF
TRBV27	-	-	TRBJ1-1	TGTGCCAGCAGTCCACCGTCGTCGAGATTCGCTTTCTTT	CASSPPSSRFAFF
TRBV2	TRBD1	few	TRBJ1-1	TGTGCCTCTACAGGGGAGATGAACACTGAAGCTTTCTTT	CASTGEMNTEAFF
TRBV2	-	-	TRBJ2-2	TGTGCCAGCGGCGAACTAGAGGGCAACACCGGGGAGCTGTTTTTT	CASGELEGNTGELFF
TRBV9	-	once	TRBJ2-5	TGTGCCAGCAGCGTAGCGGGTAGTCGGGAGACCCAGTACTTC	CASSVAGSRETQYF
TRBV7-2	TRBD2	-	TRBJ2-5	TGTGCCAGCAGCTTAATGGGCGGGGGGGCCCGAGAGACCCAGTACTTC	CASSLMGGGARETQYF
TRBV7-3	TRBD1	-	TRBJ1-2	TGTGCCAGCAGCCGGGGACAGGGGGCATTGGGCTACACCTTC	CASSRGQGALGYTF
TRBV6-1	-	few	TRBJ1-2	TGTGCCAGCAGTCAACACAGGGTTAAGGGCTACACCTTC	CASSQHRVKGYTF
TRBV25-1	TRBD1	-	TRBJ1-2	TGTGCCAGCAGTGATCTACAGGGGTCCTATGGCTACACCTTC	CASSDLQGSYGYTF
TRBV7-9	-	-	TRBJ2-1	TGTGCCAGCAGCTTTTTCGCGGACAGTTACAATGAGCAGTTCTTC	CASSFFADSYNEQFF
TRBV4-1	-	-	TRBJ1-5	TGCGCCAGCAGCCCAGTTGGAGGGAGGTCTCAGCCCCAGCATTTT	CASSPVGGRSQPQHF